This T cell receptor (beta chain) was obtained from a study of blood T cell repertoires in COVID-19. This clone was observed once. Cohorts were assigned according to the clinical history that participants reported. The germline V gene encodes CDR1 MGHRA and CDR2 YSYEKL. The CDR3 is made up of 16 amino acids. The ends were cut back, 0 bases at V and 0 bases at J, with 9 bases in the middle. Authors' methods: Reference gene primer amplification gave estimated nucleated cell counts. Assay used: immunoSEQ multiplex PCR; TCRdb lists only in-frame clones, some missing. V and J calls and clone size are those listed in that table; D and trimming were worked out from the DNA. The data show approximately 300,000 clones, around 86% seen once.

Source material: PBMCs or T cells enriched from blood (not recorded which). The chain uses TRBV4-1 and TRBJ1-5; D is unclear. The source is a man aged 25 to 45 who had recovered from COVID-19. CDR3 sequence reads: CASSQDPSYSNQPQHF. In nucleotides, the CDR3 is TGCGCCAGCAGCCAAGATCCTAGTTATAGCAATCAGCCCCAGCATTTT.